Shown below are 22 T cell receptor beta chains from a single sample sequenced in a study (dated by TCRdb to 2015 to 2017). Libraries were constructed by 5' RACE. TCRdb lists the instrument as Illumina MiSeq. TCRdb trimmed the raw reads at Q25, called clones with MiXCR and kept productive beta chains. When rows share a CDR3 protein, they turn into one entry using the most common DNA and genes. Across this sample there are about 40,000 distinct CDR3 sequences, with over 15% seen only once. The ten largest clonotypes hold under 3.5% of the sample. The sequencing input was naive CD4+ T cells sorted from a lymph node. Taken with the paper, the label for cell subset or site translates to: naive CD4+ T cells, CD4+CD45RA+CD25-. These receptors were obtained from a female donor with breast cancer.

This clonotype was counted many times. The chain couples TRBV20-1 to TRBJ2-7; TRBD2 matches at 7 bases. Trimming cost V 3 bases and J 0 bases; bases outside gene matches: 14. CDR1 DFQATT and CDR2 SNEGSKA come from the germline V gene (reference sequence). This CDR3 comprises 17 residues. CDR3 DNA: TGCAGTGCTAGCGGGGCCACAGCGGGGTGGGACTCCTACGAGCAGTACTTC. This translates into CSASGATAGWDSYEQYF.

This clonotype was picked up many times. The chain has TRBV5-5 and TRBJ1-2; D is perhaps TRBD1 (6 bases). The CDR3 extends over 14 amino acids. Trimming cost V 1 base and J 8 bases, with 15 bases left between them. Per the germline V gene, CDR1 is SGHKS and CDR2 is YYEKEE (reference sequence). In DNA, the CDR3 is TGTGCCAGCAGCTTGACTGGGGGGGCTATCGGCTACACCTTC. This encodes CASSLTGGAIGYTF.

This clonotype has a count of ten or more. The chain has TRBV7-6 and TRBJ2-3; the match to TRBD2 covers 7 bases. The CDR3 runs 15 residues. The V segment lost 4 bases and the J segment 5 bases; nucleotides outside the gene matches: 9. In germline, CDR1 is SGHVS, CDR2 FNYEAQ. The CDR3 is CASSSLMWEGDTQYF. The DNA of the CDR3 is TGTGCCAGCAGCTCCCTAATGTGGGAGGGAGATACGCAGTATTTT.

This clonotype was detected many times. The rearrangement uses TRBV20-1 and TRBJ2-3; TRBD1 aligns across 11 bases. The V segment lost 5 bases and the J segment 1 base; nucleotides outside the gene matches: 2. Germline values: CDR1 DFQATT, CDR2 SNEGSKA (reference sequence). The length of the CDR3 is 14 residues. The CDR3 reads CSAGQGARTDTQYF. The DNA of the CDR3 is TGCAGTGCTGGACAGGGGGCTCGCACAGATACGCAGTATTTT.

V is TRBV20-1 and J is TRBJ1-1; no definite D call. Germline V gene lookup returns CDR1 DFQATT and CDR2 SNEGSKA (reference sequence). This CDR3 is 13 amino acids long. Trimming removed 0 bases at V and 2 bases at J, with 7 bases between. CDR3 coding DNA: TGCAGTGCTAGAGATCTTATCAACACTGAAGCTTTCTTT. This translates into CSARDLINTEAFF.

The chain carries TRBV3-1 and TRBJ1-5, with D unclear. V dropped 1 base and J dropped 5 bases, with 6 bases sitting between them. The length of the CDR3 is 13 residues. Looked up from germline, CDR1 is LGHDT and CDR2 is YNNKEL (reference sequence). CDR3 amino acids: CASSQGADQPQHF. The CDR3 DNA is TGTGCCAGCAGCCAAGGAGCAGATCAGCCCCAGCATTTT.

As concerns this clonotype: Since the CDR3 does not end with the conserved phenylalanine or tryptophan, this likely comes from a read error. The chain's CDR3 is CASLVDRNQPQHL. CDR3 nucleotide sequence: TGTGCCAGTTTGGTGGACCGCAATCAGCCCCAGCATCTT. This rearrangement joins TRBV28 to TRBJ1-5; no clear D. Per germline, CDR1 MDHEN and CDR2 SYDVKM. The length of the CDR3 is 13 residues. The V end lost 9 bases, the J end lost 2 bases, and 11 bases lay between the germline ends.

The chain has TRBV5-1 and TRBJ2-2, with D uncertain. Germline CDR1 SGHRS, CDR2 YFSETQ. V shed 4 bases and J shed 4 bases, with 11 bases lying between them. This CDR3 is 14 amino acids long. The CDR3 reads CASSQIATTGELFF. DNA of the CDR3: TGCGCCAGCAGCCAGATCGCAACCACCGGGGAGCTGTTTTTT.

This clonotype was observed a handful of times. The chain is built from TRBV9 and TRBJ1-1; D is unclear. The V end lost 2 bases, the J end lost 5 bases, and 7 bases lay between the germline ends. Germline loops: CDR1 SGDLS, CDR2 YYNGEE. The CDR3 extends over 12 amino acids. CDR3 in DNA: TGTGCCAGCAGCGTTCAGGAGACTGAAGCTTTCTTT. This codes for CASSVQETEAFF.

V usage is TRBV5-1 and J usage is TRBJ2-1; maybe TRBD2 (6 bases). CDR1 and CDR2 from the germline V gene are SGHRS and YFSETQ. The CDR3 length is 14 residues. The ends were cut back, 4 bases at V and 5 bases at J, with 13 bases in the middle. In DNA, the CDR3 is TGCGCCAGCAGCATAGGGACTGAAAACAATGAGCAGTTCTTC. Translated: CASSIGTENNEQFF.

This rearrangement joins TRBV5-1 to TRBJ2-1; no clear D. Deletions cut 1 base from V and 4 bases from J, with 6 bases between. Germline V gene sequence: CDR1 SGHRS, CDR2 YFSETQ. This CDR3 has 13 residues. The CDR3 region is CASSLFGYNEQFF. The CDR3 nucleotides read TGCGCCAGCAGCTTGTTCGGGTACAATGAGCAGTTCTTC.

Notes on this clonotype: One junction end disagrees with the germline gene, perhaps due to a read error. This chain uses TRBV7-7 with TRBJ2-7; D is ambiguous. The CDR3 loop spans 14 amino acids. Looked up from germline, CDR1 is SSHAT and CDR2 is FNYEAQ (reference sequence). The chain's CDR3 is CASSLDTNSYEQYF. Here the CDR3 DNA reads TGTGCTAGCAGCTTAGACACGAACTCCTACGAGCAGTACTTC. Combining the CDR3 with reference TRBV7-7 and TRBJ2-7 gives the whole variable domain GAGVSQSPRYKVTKRGQDVTLRCDPISSHATLYWYQQALGQGPEFLTYFNYEAQPDKSGLPSDRFSAERPEGSISTLTIQRTEQRDSAMYRCASSLDTNSYEQYFGPGTRLTVT.

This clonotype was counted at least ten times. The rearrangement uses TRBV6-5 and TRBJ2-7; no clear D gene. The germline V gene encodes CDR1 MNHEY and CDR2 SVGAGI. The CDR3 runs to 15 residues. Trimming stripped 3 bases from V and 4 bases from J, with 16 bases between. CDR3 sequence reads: CASSYMGPPGYEQYF. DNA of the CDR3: TGTGCCAGCAGTTATATGGGTCCCCCAGGATACGAGCAGTACTTC.

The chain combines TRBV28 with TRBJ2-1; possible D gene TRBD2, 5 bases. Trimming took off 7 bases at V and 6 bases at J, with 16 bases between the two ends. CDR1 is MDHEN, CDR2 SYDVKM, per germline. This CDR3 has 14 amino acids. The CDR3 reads CASMGPGKINEQFF. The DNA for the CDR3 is TGTGCCAGCATGGGTCCCGGGAAAATCAATGAGCAGTTCTTC.

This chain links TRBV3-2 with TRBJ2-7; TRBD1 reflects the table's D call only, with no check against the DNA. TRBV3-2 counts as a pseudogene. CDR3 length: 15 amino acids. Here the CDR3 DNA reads TGTGCCAGCAGCTCACCGGCAGGGGGTTACTACGAGCAGTACTTC. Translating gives CASSSPAGGYYEQYF.

The CDR3 nucleotides are TGTGCCAGCAGCCCATTTACAGGGGTCACTGAAGCTTTCTTT. Translation: CASSPFTGVTEAFF. V usage is TRBV6-2 or TRBV6-3 and J usage is TRBJ1-1; 7 bases fit TRBD1. Trimming at V came to 6 bases and at J to 4 bases, leaving 8 bases not matched to a gene. Germline V gene lookup returns CDR1 MNHEY and CDR2 SVGEGT. The CDR3 sequence is 14 residues long.

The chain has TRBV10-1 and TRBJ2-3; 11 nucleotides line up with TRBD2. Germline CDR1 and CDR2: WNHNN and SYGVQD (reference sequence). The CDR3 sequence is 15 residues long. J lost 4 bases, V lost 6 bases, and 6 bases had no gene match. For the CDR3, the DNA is TGCGCCAGCAGCTTAGCGGGAGGGCCCTCAGATACGCAGTATTTT. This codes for CASSLAGGPSDTQYF.

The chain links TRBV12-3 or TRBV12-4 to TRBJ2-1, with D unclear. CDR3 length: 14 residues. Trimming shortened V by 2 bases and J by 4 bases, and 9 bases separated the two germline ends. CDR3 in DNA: TGTGCCAGCAGTTTACGACCAATGTACAATGAGCAGTTCTTC. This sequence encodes CASSLRPMYNEQFF.

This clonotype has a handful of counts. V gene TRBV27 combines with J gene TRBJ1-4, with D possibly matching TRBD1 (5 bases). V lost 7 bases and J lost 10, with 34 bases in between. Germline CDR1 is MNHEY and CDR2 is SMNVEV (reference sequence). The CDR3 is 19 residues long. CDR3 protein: CASTRRWGQQSRGESKLFF. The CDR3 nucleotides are TGTGCCAGCACCAGAAGGTGGGGCCAGCAAAGCCGAGGGGAATCAAAACTGTTTTTT.

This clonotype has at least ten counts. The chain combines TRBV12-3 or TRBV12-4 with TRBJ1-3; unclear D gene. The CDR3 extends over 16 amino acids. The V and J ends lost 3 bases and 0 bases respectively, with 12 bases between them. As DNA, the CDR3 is TGTGCCAGCAGTTTCCGAGGACGGTCCTCTGGAAACACCATATATTTT. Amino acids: CASSFRGRSSGNTIYF.

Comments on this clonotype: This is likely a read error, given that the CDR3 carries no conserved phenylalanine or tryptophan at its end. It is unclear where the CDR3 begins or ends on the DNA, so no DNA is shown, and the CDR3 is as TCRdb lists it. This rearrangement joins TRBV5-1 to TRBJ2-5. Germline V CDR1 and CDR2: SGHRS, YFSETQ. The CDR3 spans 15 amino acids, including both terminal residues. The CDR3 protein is CASSSAVTEQETQNS.

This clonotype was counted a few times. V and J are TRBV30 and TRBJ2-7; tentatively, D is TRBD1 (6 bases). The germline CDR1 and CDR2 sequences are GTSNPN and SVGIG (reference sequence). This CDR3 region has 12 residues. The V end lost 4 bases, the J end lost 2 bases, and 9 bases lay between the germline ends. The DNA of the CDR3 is TGTGCCTGGAACAGGGACCCCTACGAGCAGTACTTC. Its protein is CAWNRDPYEQYF.